Below are 23 T cell receptor beta chains sequenced from a single sample in a study of T cell repertoires in aging, cancer and after chemotherapy. TRB rearrangements spanning V, D and J were amplified using mixed TRB-A/B primers. One entry per CDR3 protein results from TCRdb running MiXCR on the multiplex PCR reads. The sample includes roughly 5,300 distinct CDR3 sequences, roughly 26% of them seen just once. Peripheral blood genomic DNA, not sorted cells or RNA, was the template. Source material: blood. The source is a human donor with a solid tumor.

V usage is TRBV11-2 and J usage is TRBJ2-1; 10 bases match TRBD1. CDR1 and CDR2 (germline): SGHAT, FQNNGV. Unmatched junction bases numbered 4, after V lost 1 base and J lost 7 bases. This CDR3 has 15 amino acids. Here the CDR3 DNA reads TGTGCCAGCAGCTTAGCTGGACAGGGGGAAAATGAGCAGTTCTTC. Amino acids: CASSLAGQGENEQFF.

This clonotype is medium-sized. This sequence joins TRBV24-1 and TRBJ2-1; TRBD2 aligns across 8 bases. This CDR3 comprises 16 residues. Germline-derived CDR1 and CDR2 are KGHDR and SFDVKD. V trimming: 4 bases; J trimming: 0 bases; junction bases outside the gene matches: 4. The CDR3 loop is CATSDASGSSYNEQFF. The CDR3 region has the DNA TGTGCCACCAGTGACGCCAGCGGGAGCTCCTACAATGAGCAGTTCTTC.

The rearrangement joins TRBV12-3 or TRBV12-4 to TRBJ1-2; D is perhaps TRBD1 (5 bases). V lost 6 bases and J 7 bases, leaving 36 bases between the germline ends. The CDR3 runs 20 residues. The CDR3 protein is CASSWGGSKGSVVLKGGYTF. CDR3 in DNA: TGTGCCAGCAGCTGGGGGGGGTCTAAGGGGAGCGTTGTTCTTAAGGGTGGCTACACCTTC.

Sample share makes this clonotype medium-sized (0.01 to 0.1%). The chain employs TRBV5-4 and TRBJ2-3; 10 nucleotides align to TRBD1. V shed 0 bases, J shed 3 bases, and the junction held 7 bases outside the gene matches. The CDR3 runs 17 residues. CDR1 is SGHNT and CDR2 is YYREEE in the germline V gene (reference sequence). CDR3 in amino acids: CASSLGPTGGKTDTQYF. The CDR3 DNA is TGTGCCAGCAGCTTGGGGCCGACAGGGGGCAAAACAGATACGCAGTATTTT.

The chain has TRBV14 and TRBJ2-7; D could derive from TRBD1 or TRBD2 (6 bases each). The CDR3 contains 11 residues. Deletions cut 4 bases from V and 8 bases from J, with 9 bases between. Germline CDR1 SGHDN, CDR2 FVKESK. The DNA for the CDR3 is TGTGCCAGCAGCCCCGGGGGCAAGCAGTACTTC. This translates into CASSPGGKQYF.

This clonotype was observed a handful of times. The rearrangement links TRBV4-3 to TRBJ2-1; D ambiguous. CDR1 LGHNA and CDR2 YSLEER come from the germline V gene. Trimming cost V 0 bases and J 0 bases, with 12 bases left between them. This CDR3 is 17 amino acids long. CDR3 coding DNA: TGCGCCAGCAGCCAAGATGTAAGCTTTAGCTCCTACAATGAGCAGTTCTTC. It encodes CASSQDVSFSSYNEQFF.

The V call is TRBV28, the J call TRBJ1-1, with 10 bases lining up with TRBD1. V lost 6 bases, J lost 3 bases, and 7 bases stayed unmatched. This CDR3 has 15 amino acids. Germline V lookup: CDR1 MDHEN, CDR2 SYDVKM. As DNA, the CDR3 is TGTGCCAGCAGGACGACAGGGGGCCAGCACACTGAAGCTTTCTTT. It encodes CASRTTGGQHTEAFF.

Here the CDR3 DNA reads TGCAGTGCTCCCCAGCTAGGGCAAGAGACCCAGTACTTC. This encodes CSAPQLGQETQYF. The V gene is TRBV20-1, the J gene TRBJ2-5, with D unresolved. This CDR3 contains 13 residues. Per the germline V gene, CDR1 is DFQATT and CDR2 is SNEGSKA (reference sequence). V lost 5 bases and J 2 bases, leaving 12 bases between the germline ends.

On this clonotype itself: The junction and the germline gene differ at one end; a read error may be behind it. The J gene is TRBJ2-7, the V gene TRBV5-4; 8 bases match TRBD1. Germline lookup yields CDR1 SGHNT and CDR2 YYREEE (reference sequence). This CDR3 comprises 20 residues. The CDR3 reads CASSLILSSSDRVGSYEQYF. CDR3 nucleotide sequence: TGCGCCAGCAGCTTGATCCTCTCGTCCTCGGACAGGGTGGGTTCCTACGAGCAGTACTTC.

This clonotype came up once. This chain joins TRBV12-3 or TRBV12-4 and TRBJ2-1, with 11 bases that match TRBD2. V lost 7 bases and J lost 3; bases outside the gene matches: 5. This CDR3 has 15 residues. CDR3 in DNA: TGTGCCAGCAAACTAGCGGGAGAGGGCTACAATGAGCAGTTCTTC. The encoded protein is CASKLAGEGYNEQFF.

The chain links TRBV19 to TRBJ1-2, with D maybe TRBD1 (6 bases). V was pared by 9 bases and J by 7 bases, with 21 bases between. The CDR3 extends over 14 amino acids. Germline values: CDR1 LNHDA, CDR2 SQIVND (reference sequence). Here the CDR3 DNA reads TGTGCCAGCAGCACAGGGCCCACGTTATGTGGCTACACCTTC. This translates into CASSTGPTLCGYTF. The full variable domain, in which reference TRBV19 and TRBJ1-2 provide the parts outside the CDR3, is DGGITQSPKYLFRKEGQNVTLSCEQNLNHDAMYWYRQDPGQGLRLIYYSQIVNDFQKGDIAEGYSVSREKKESFPLTVTSAQKNPTAFYLCASSTGPTLCGYTFGSGTRLTVV.

This clonotype ranks as medium-sized. The rearrangement joins TRBV6-5 to TRBJ1-6, with D maybe TRBD1 (5 bases). The CDR3 spans 14 residues. Germline CDR1 and CDR2: MNHEY and SVGAGI. Trimming took off 0 bases at V and 9 bases at J, with 9 bases between the two ends. The CDR3 loop is CASSYSQGSSPLHF. DNA of the CDR3: TGTGCCAGCAGTTACTCCCAGGGTTCTTCACCCCTCCACTTT.

This clonotype is labeled as medium-sized. The chain couples TRBV6-5 to TRBJ1-5, with a weak D call TRBD1 (6 bases). Per germline, CDR1 MNHEY and CDR2 SVGAGI. The CDR3 is 13 residues long. V lost 5 bases and J 7 bases, leaving 12 bases between the germline ends. CDR3 bases: TGTGCCAGCAGTAAACAGGGAAGCCAGCCCCAGCATTTT. Protein product: CASSKQGSQPQHF.

This clonotype rates as medium-sized (0.01 to 0.1%). This chain uses TRBV19 with TRBJ2-1, with 8 nucleotides matching TRBD2. CDR1 is LNHDA and CDR2 is SQIVND in the germline V gene (reference sequence). The CDR3 totals 13 residues. Unmatched junction bases numbered 5, after V lost 3 bases and J lost 10 bases. The CDR3 coding sequence is TGTGCCAGTAGTATCATGGCGGGGGGAGAGCAGTTCTTC. Translating it yields CASSIMAGGEQFF.

The V gene is TRBV11-2, the J gene TRBJ2-2; TRBD1 might be the D (6 bases). Trimming took 2 bases from V and 0 from J, leaving 7 bases between them. The CDR3 loop spans 15 amino acids. Germline CDR1 is SGHAT and CDR2 is FQNNGV. The CDR3 spells CASSLTGSNTGELFF. Written as DNA, the CDR3 is TGTGCCAGCAGCTTAACAGGGTCGAACACCGGGGAGCTGTTTTTT.

This clonotype showed up just a few times. This sequence joins TRBV20-1 and TRBJ2-7, with a weak D call TRBD1 (5 bases). The CDR3 spans 13 residues. Germline assignment: CDR1 DFQATT and CDR2 SNEGSKA (reference sequence). V lost 1 base, J lost 3 bases, and 10 bases lay in between. DNA for the CDR3: TGCAGTGCTAGAGTCTCAGGGATCTACGAGCAGTACTTC. As protein: CSARVSGIYEQYF.

This clonotype qualifies as medium-sized. The junction departs from the called germline gene at one end, perhaps through a read error. The chain employs TRBV18 and TRBJ2-1; perhaps TRBD1 as D (5 bases). Germline V gene lookup returns CDR1 KGHSH and CDR2 LQKENI. The CDR3 sequence is 14 residues long. In DNA form, the CDR3 reads TGTGCCAGCACACCAGACAGATCCTACAATGAGCAGTTCTTC. This codes for CASTPDRSYNEQFF.

By share of the sample, this clonotype is medium-sized. The chain's CDR3 is CASSLRLPSTDTQYF. DNA for the CDR3: TGTGCCAGCAGTTTAAGGCTCCCAAGCACAGATACGCAGTATTTT. The chain couples TRBV27 to TRBJ2-3; no definite D call. The CDR3 loop spans 15 amino acids. Trimming cost V 2 bases and J 0 bases, with 9 bases left between them. Germline V CDR1 and CDR2: MNHEY, SMNVEV (reference sequence).

The chain carries TRBV2 and TRBJ1-2; D is perhaps TRBD1 (5 bases). The CDR3 loop spans 15 amino acids. The V gene's germline CDR1 is SNHLY and CDR2 FYNNEI. V was cut by 6 bases and J by 7 bases, with 21 bases left in between. This chain's CDR3 is CASSPSSGNLPGYTF. Here the CDR3 DNA reads TGTGCCAGCAGCCCCTCCTCAGGGAATCTGCCTGGCTACACCTTC. The complete variable domain, with remaining parts taken from reference TRBV2 and TRBJ1-2, reads EPEVTQTPSHQVTQMGQEVILRCVPISNHLYFYWYRQILGQKVEFLVSFYNNEISEKSEIFDDQFSVERPDGSNFTLKIRSTKLEDSAMYFCASSPSSGNLPGYTFGSGTRLTVV.

By sample fraction, this clonotype is medium-sized. The junction does not match germline at one end; this may be a read error. The chain combines TRBV27 with TRBJ2-3, with D perhaps TRBD1 or TRBD2 (7 bases each). In germline, CDR1 is MNHEY, CDR2 SMNVEV (reference sequence). The CDR3 is made up of 11 amino acids. Written as DNA, the CDR3 is TGTGCCAGCAGTTTGGGACAGACTAGCTACTTT. Protein product: CASSLGQTSYF.

This clonotype is labeled as medium-sized (0.01 to 0.1%). This chain connects TRBV10-3 to TRBJ2-3; D uncertain. CDR1 ENHRY and CDR2 SYGVKD come from the germline V gene. CDR3 length: 13 amino acids. V lost 4 bases and J 5 bases, leaving 10 bases between the germline ends. DNA of the CDR3: TGTGCCATCAGTGGGGCTACTAAAGATACGCAGTATTTT. The encoded protein is CAISGATKDTQYF.

With respect to this clonotype: A much larger clone differs by one base, so this may be a read error. The rearrangement links TRBV30 to TRBJ2-1, with a tentative D call TRBD1 (5 bases). The germline V gene has CDR1 GTSNPN and CDR2 SVGIG (reference sequence). CDR3 length equals 13 residues. The CDR3 sequence: CARSRRVDSEQFF. The DNA for the CDR3 is TGTGCCCGGAGCCGTAGAGTCGACAGTGAGCAGTTCTTC.

This chain joins TRBV5-4 and TRBJ2-3; D might be TRBD2 (6 bases). The germline CDR1 and CDR2 sequences are SGHNT and YYREEE (reference sequence). The CDR3 is made up of 16 amino acids. The V end was cut by 4 bases, the J end by 0 bases, with 15 bases between. CDR3 sequence (DNA): TGTGCCAGCAGCCTAAGGGACTCACTAAGCACAGATACGCAGTATTTT. This translates into CASSLRDSLSTDTQYF.